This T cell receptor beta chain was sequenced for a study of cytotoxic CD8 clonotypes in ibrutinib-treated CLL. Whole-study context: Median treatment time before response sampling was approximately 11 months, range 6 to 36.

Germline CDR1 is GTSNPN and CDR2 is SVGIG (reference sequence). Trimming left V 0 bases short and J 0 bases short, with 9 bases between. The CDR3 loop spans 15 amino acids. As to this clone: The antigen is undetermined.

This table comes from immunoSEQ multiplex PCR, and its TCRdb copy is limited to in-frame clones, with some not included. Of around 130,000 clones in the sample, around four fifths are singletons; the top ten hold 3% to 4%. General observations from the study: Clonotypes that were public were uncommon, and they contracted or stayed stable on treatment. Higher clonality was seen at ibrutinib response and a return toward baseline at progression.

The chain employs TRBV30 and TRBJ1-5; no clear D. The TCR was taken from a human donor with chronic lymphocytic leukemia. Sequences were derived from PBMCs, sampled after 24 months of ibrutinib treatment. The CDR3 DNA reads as TGTGCCTGGAGTGTACGCCGGTTTAGCAATCAGCCCCAGCATTTT. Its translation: CAWSVRRFSNQPQHF. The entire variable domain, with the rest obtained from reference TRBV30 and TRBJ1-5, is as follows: SQTIHQWPATLVQPVGSPLSLECTVEGTSNPNLYWYRQAAGRGLQLLFYSVGIGQISSEVPQNLSASRPQDRQFILSSKKLLLSDSGFYLCAWSVRRFSNQPQHFGDGTRLSIL.